Only one count was recorded for the clone carrying this TCR beta chain. This sample is part of a study of blood T cell repertoires in COVID-19. About the research overall: Sources were T cells, B-cell-depleted T cells, or PBMCs; the material itself was cDNA or gDNA.

CDR1 and CDR2 from the germline V gene are SGHTA and FQGTGA. There are 16 residues in the CDR3. Trimming cost V 2 bases and J 0 bases, with 11 bases left between them. Original analysis: From reference gene primer amplification, estimates of nucleated cell counts were derived. The method was immunoSEQ multiplex PCR; TCRdb's version includes in-frame clones alone and lacks a portion of them. V, J and clone size reflect that table, while D and trimming were determined from the DNA. The sample lists more than 20,000 clones; nearly 90% were seen once. Sequenced: peripheral blood. This clonotype was sampled from a man in his sixties or seventies with acute or convalescent COVID-19. The genes are TRBV7-3 and TRBJ2-1; D unclear. In nucleotides, the CDR3 is TGTGCCAGCAGCTTATCCCGGAGTAGCTCCTACAATGAGCAGTTCTTC. It specifies CASSLSRSSSYNEQFF.